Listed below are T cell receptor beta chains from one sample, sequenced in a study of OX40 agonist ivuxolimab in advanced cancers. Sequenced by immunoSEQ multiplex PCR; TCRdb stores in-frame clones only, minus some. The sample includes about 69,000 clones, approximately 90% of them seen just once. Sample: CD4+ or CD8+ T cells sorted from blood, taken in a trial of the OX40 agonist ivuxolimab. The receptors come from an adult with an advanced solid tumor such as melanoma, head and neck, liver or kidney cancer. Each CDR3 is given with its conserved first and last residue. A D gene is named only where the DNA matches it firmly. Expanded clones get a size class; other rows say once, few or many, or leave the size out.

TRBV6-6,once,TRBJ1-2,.,CASRPAQGLNYGYTF,TGTGCCAGCAGGCCAGCGCAGGGGCTTAACTATGGCTACACCTTC
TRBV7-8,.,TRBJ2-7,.,CASSLGFGDYEQYF,TGTGCCAGCAGCTTAGGGTTTGGCGACTACGAGCAGTACTTC
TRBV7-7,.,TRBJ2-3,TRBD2,CASSYPPSGRTDTQYF,TGTGCCAGCAGCTACCCTCCTAGCGGGAGGACAGATACGCAGTATTTT
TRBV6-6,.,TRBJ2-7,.,CASREQDYEQYF,TGTGCCAGCAGAGAACAGGACTACGAGCAGTACTTC
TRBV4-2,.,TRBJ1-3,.,CASSQEVQAGNTIYF,TGTGCCAGCAGCCAAGAGGTGCAGGCTGGAAACACCATATATTTT
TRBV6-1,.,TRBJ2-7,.,CASSEGRPPQREQYF,TGTGCCAGCAGTGAGGGCAGGCCCCCGCAACGCGAGCAGTACTTC
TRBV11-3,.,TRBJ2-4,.,CASMEPGDHIQYF,TGTGCCAGTATGGAGCCGGGGGATCACATTCAGTACTTC
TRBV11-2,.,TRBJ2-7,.,CASSLVSGFSYEQYF,TGTGCCAGCAGCTTAGTTTCGGGATTCTCCTACGAGCAGTACTTC
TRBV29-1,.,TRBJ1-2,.,CSVEGGYTF,TGCAGCGTTGAGGGTGGCTACACCTTC
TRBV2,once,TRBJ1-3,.,CASTPRAGNTIYF,TGTGCCAGCACCCCTCGGGCAGGAAACACCATATATTTT
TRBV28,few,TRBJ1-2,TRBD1,CASSLTGGFGAGYTF,TGTGCCAGCAGTTTAACAGGGGGCTTCGGGGCTGGCTACACCTTC
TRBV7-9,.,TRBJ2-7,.,CASSMEVGFYEQYF,TGTGCCAGCAGCATGGAGGTAGGGTTCTACGAGCAGTACTTC
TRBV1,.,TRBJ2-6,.,CTSSPESRANVLTF,TGCACCAGCAGTCCGGAAAGTCGGGCCAACGTCCTGACTTTC
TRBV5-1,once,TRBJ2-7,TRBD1,CASSLVSRDRGYEQYF,TGCGCCAGCAGCTTGGTTTCCCGGGACAGGGGCTACGAGCAGTACTTC
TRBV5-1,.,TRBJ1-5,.,CASSLVGGADQPQHF,TGCGCCAGCAGCTTGGTTGGGGGCGCTGATCAGCCCCAGCATTTT
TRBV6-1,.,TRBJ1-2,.,CASSEEGRGGDGYTF,TGTGCCAGCAGTGAGGAGGGAAGGGGTGGGGATGGCTACACCTTC
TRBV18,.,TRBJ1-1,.,CASSPTAGTTEAFF,TGTGCCAGCTCACCAACAGCGGGAACAACTGAAGCTTTCTTT
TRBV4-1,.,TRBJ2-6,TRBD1,CASSQDGRRQGRSGANVLTF,TGCGCCAGCAGCCAAGATGGGCGCCGACAGGGCAGGTCTGGGGCCAACGTCCTGACTTTC
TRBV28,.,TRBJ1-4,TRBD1,CASSFTRDRNNEKLFF,TGTGCCAGCAGCTTTACCCGGGACAGGAATAATGAAAAACTGTTTTTT
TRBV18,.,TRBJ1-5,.,CASSQDNPNQPQHF,TGTGCCAGCTCCCAGGACAACCCCAATCAGCCCCAGCATTTT
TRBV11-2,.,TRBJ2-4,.,CASSQTGAKNIQYF,TGTGCCAGCAGCCAGACAGGAGCCAAAAACATTCAGTACTTC
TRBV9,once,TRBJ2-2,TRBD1,CASSSPAGGIGELFF,TGTGCCAGCAGTTCACCGGCAGGGGGTATCGGGGAGCTGTTTTTT
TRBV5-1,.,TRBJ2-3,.,CASSLGARASTDTQYF,TGCGCCAGCAGCTTGGGAGCTAGGGCTAGCACAGATACGCAGTATTTT
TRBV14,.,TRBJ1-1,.,CASSWTGNTEAFF,TGTGCCAGCAGCTGGACGGGGAACACTGAAGCTTTCTTT
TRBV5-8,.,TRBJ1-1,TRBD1,CASSSGQGWTEAFF,TGTGCCAGCAGCTCCGGACAGGGTTGGACTGAAGCTTTCTTT
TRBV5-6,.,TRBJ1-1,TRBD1,CASSQGQGPQAFF,TGTGCCAGCAGCCAAGGACAGGGTCCCCAAGCTTTCTTT
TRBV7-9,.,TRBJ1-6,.,CASAGRTNRGNSPLHF,TGTGCCAGCGCCGGGCGCACTAACCGGGGAAATTCACCCCTCCACTTT
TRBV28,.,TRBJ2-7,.,CASRLRDNSYEQYF,TGTGCCAGCAGGCTCCGGGACAACTCCTACGAGCAGTACTTC
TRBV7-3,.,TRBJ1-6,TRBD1,CASSSDRDSPLHF,TGTGCCAGCAGCTCGGACAGGGATTCACCCCTCCACTTT
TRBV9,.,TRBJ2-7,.,CASSVGLSYEQYF,TGTGCCAGCAGCGTAGGTCTTTCCTACGAGCAGTACTTC
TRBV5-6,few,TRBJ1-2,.,CASSLGGDGYTF,TGTGCCAGCAGCTTGGGGGGAGATGGCTACACCTTC
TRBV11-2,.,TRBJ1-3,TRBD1,CASSVTGSGSTIYF,TGTGCCAGCAGCGTGACAGGGTCTGGAAGCACCATATATTTT
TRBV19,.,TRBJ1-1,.,CASSLGFRGDTEAFF,TGTGCCAGTAGTCTGGGCTTCAGAGGGGACACTGAAGCTTTCTTT
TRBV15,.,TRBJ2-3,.,CATSRDRGAVDTQYF,TGTGCCACCAGCAGAGATCGGGGGGCCGTAGATACGCAGTATTTT
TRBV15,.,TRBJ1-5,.,CATSRDGVGSQPQHF,TGTGCCACCAGCAGAGATGGGGTGGGGAGTCAGCCCCAGCATTTT
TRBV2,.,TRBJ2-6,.,CARGGTPGANVLTF,TGTGCCCGTGGGGGAACCCCTGGGGCCAACGTCCTGACTTTC
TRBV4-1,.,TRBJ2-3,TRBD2,CASSQESLAASTDTQYF,TGCGCCAGCAGCCAAGAGTCACTAGCGGCTAGCACAGATACGCAGTATTTT
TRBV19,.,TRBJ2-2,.,CASRITNTGELFF,TGTGCCAGTAGGATCACAAACACCGGGGAGCTGTTTTTT
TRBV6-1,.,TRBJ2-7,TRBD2,CASSEKRLAAYEQYF,TGTGCCAGCAGTGAAAAGAGACTAGCGGCCTACGAGCAGTACTTC
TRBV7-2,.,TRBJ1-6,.,CASSLGVVNSPLHF,TGTGCCAGCAGCTTAGGGGTTGTGAATTCACCCCTCCACTTT
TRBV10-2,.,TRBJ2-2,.,CASSVGASLVGELFF,TGCGCCAGCAGTGTGGGGGCCTCCCTGGTCGGGGAGCTGTTTTTT
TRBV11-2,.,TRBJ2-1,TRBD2,CASSPTSGVTSEQFF,TGTGCCAGCAGCCCGACTAGCGGAGTCACTAGTGAGCAGTTCTTC
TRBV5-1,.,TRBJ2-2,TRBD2,CASSLSPLTSGTPGELFF,TGCGCCAGCAGCTTGAGTCCCCTGACTAGCGGTACACCGGGGGAGCTGTTTTTT
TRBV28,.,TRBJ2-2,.,CASSFGGIGPRTGELFF,TGTGCCAGCAGTTTTGGCGGGATTGGGCCGAGGACCGGGGAGCTGTTTTTT
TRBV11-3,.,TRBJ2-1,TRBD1,CASSSTRDRGSYNEQFF,TGTGCCAGCAGTTCGACCCGGGACAGGGGCTCCTACAATGAGCAGTTCTTC
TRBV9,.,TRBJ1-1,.,CASSSPEPGTRERAFF,TGTGCCAGCAGCTCTCCAGAACCCGGGACCCGCGAGAGAGCTTTCTTT
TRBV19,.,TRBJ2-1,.,CASSLVQHNEQFF,TGTGCCAGTAGCCTCGTGCAGCACAATGAGCAGTTCTTC
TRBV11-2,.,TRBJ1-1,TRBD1,CASSYDRGTEAFF,TGTGCCAGCAGTTACGACAGGGGCACTGAAGCTTTCTTT
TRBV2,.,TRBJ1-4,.,CASSDGRAATNEKLFF,TGTGCCAGCAGTGATGGCAGGGCTGCAACTAATGAAAAACTGTTTTTT
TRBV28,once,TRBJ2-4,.,CASSLPLLNIQYF,TGTGCCAGCAGTTTACCACTGTTAAACATTCAGTACTTC
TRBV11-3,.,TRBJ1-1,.,CASSLQRVEGSTEAFF,TGTGCCAGCAGCTTACAGCGTGTTGAGGGCAGCACTGAAGCTTTCTTT
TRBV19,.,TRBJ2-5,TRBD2,CASSESGRAQETQYF,TGTGCCAGTAGTGAGAGCGGGAGGGCCCAAGAGACCCAGTACTTC
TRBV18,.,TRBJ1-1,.,CASSPPNPENTEAFF,TGTGCCAGCTCACCACCGAATCCGGAAAACACTGAAGCTTTCTTT
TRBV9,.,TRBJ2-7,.,CASSPGDTGRPYEQYF,TGTGCCAGCAGCCCTGGGGACACCGGGAGGCCCTACGAGCAGTACTTC
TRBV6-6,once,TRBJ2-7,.,CASSSLRREIMEQYF,TGTGCCAGCAGTTCTCTAAGGCGGGAAATTATGGAGCAGTACTTC